The sequence of this T cell receptor beta chain was determined in a study of blood T cell repertoires in COVID-19 (TCRdb year 2020). About the study as a whole: The collaborator samples originated in the United States, Italy and Spain and spanned the acute and convalescent phases of COVID-19. Subjects who had been exposed to COVID-19, were actively infected with it, or had recovered from it provided the deeply sampled blood TCRbeta repertoires that made up the dataset. The material from the prospective study consisted of cDNA or gDNA derived from T cells, B-cell-depleted T cells, or PBMCs. The samples were drawn from two sources: the first 160 participants of the ongoing ImmuneRACE study, and 1,000 to 1,500 subjects contributed by 6 global collaborators. The repertoires were made available in a free public database intended to serve as a resource for research on the immune response to SARS-CoV-2. HLA class I and class II types, where available, came from metadata supplied by the sample provider rather than from assay-based typing. The sample metadata nearly always contained a de-identified subject ID, COVID-19 status, age in years and sex. The full study reports these points: The amount of clinical and demographic metadata varied by source and participant and was provided uncurated.

Collaborating institutions collected whole blood in K2EDTA tubes following their own protocols. Collaborator samples were shipped for TCRbeta analysis as frozen whole blood, isolated PBMCs, or DNA extracted from either sample type. TCRbeta CDR3 regions were amplified from genomic DNA using the immunoSEQ Assay, a bias-controlled multiplex PCR. The authors' analysis ran thus. Nucleated cell counts per sample were estimated from amplification of reference gene primers within the assay. To quantify the absolute abundance of each unique TCRbeta CDR3 rearrangement, sequence reads were collapsed and filtered. For each sample, productive Simpson clonality was calculated by taking the square root of Simpson's diversity index across productive rearrangements. What TCRdb holds here is the immuneACCESS table cut down to in-frame rearrangements. Part of the clones is not present; checked against another copy, under half of the missing clones reflect an unresolved V gene, and the others are unexplained. That table gives V, J and clone size, and the DNA gave D and trimming. The sample records 400,000 to 500,000 clones, about nine tenths of which are singletons. Jointly, the top ten make up more than 1.4% of the sample.

Points on this clone: The target of this receptor is not known. No base quality information exists; no much larger clone differs at one position.

Reading the germline V gene (reference sequence) gives CDR1 MNHEY and CDR2 SMNVEV. For this chain, trimming is 10 bases at the V end and 0 bases at the J end, and the number of junction bases without a gene match is 9. The CDR3 runs 18 residues from the cysteine to the phenylalanine. Here the CDR3 DNA is all that survives: 54 bases in frame from base 1. Material for sequencing was peripheral blood. The chain couples TRBV27 to TRBJ2-6; 13 bases in the middle match TRBD2. This TCR came from a woman aged 25-40 years with active or convalescent COVID-19. The DNA sequence is as follows: TGTGCCACCTCCTTACTAGCGGGGGGGTACTCTGGGGCCAACGTCCTGACTTTC. Its translation reads: CATSLLAGGYSGANVLTF.